This entry features one T cell receptor beta chain sequence. Its antigen remains unknown. It is likely a read error, because the conserved phenylalanine at the end of the CDR3 is missing. Trimming removed 5 bases from V and 6 bases from J; junction bases left unmatched: 25. Germline V CDR1 and CDR2: MDHEN, SYDVKM. CDR3 length equals 19 residues. No cell sorting was done before RNA was extracted from the tissue. Newly diagnosed lung cancer patients had thoracic surgery in China, August–November 2014, without prior chemotherapy. The record originates from a study of tumor and adjacent non-tumor tissue in lung cancer. Broader study findings: Normal lung showed higher cumulative top 100 clone frequency than tumor. Compared with tumor, normal lung showed significantly lower TCR diversity.

A modified ARM-PCR protocol with three rounds of nested PCR amplified TCRbeta. Each CDR3 protein is one row after TCRdb ran MiXCR on the multiplex PCR reads. The data contain some 80,000 distinct CDR3 sequences, roughly two thirds of them singletons. V and J are TRBV28 and TRBJ2-7, with 7 bases fitting TRBD1. Material for sequencing was lung tumor tissue. The receptor's source is a woman between 35 and 50 years old with non-small cell lung cancer. CDR3 nucleotide sequence: TGTGCCAGCAGTCCCACCCGTATTAGTGGGACAGTTCGCATGGGCGAGCAGTACTCC. The encoded protein is CASSPTRISGTVRMGEQYS.